This TCR beta chain was retrieved from a study of blood T cells in healthy people across ages. Alongside a J-beta primer mix, a sample-barcoded 5' primer served in a second PCR lasting roughly 6 to 11 cycles. TCRdb called the 5' RACE reads again in MiXCR, with one record for every CDR3 protein. Found here are hundreds of thousands of distinct CDR3 sequences, over 20% of them singletons; the top ten hold roughly 3.7%. The germline V gene encodes CDR1 MDHEN and CDR2 SYDVKM. This CDR3 is 15 amino acids long. Losses at the gene ends were 6 bases for V and 5 bases for J; bases not matched to a gene: 8. This clonotype was observed a few times.

The TCR comes from a man between 65 and 85 years old in good health. The V gene is TRBV28, the J gene TRBJ2-1, with 9 positions matching TRBD1. Sequencing used blood. CDR3 nucleotides: TGTGCCAGCAGAACGGGGACAGGGCGACACAATGAGCAGTTCTTC. Residues: CASRTGTGRHNEQFF. The whole variable domain, filled in from reference TRBV28 and TRBJ2-1, reads DVKVTQSSRYLVKRTGEKVFLECVQDMDHENMFWYRQDPGLGLRLIYFSYDVKMKEKGDIPEGYSVSREKKERFSLILESASTNQTSMYLCASRTGTGRHNEQFFGPGTRLTVL.